The T cell receptor beta chain described here comes from a study of human T cells and chemical hapten exposure. A single record per CDR3 protein comes from TCRdb applying MiXCR to the RACE reads. Found here are under 200,000 distinct CDR3 sequences, around 30% of them singletons; the top ten hold under 3%. This clonotype was detected ten times or more. Its antigen is as yet unknown. Documented time point: pre-sensitization, week 0. Treatment indicated: therapeutic diphenylcyclopropenone sensitization with weekly scalp DPC. RNA extraction used unfractionated whole blood as the source of total RNA. Germline CDR1 and CDR2: DFQATT and SNEGSKA (reference sequence). The V gene end was trimmed by 3 bases and the J gene end by 5 bases; junction bases not matched to a gene: 6. The CDR3 is 15 residues long. Study observations and caveats: Expanded TCRs produced significantly more large CDR3 similarity clusters than controls did. After DPC sensitization, TCRs above 1 in 1000 frequency showed no change.

This sample comprised whole blood, obtained in connection with sensitization to the hapten diphenylcyclopropenone (DPC). This sequence joins TRBV20-1 and TRBJ2-2; 10 bases match TRBD2. This receptor was taken from a woman aged 25 to 45 with alopecia areata. Some clones in this sample may be carry-over from other donors' samples. CDR3 amino acids: CSASPDSGRTGELFF. The DNA of the CDR3 is TGCAGTGCTAGCCCCGATAGCGGGAGGACCGGGGAGCTGTTTTTT.